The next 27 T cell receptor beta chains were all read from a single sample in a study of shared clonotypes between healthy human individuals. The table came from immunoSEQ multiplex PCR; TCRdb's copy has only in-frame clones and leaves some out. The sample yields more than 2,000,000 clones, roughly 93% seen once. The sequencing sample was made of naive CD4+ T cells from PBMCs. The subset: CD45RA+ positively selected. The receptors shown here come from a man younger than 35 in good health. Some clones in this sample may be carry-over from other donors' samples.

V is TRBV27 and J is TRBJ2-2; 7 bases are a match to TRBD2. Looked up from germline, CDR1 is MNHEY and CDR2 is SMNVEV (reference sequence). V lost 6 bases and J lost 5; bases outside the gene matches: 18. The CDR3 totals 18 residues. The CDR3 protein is CASSRWGTTREITGELFF. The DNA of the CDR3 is TGTGCCAGCAGCCGATGGGGTACTACGCGGGAGATAACCGGGGAGCTGTTTTTT.

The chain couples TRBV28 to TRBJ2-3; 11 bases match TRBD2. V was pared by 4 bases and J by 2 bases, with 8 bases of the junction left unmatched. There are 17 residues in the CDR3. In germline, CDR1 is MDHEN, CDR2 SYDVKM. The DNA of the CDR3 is TGTGCCAGCAGTTCTACCGGGACTAGCGGCCTCACAGATACGCAGTATTTT. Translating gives CASSSTGTSGLTDTQYF.

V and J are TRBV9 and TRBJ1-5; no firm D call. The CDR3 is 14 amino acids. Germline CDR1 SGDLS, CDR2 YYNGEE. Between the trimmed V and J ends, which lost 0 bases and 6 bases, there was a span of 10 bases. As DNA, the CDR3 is TGTGCCAGCAGCGTAGCCGGGAATGGTCAGCCCCAGCATTTT. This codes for CASSVAGNGQPQHF.

The CDR3 loop is CSVEGGDGIQYF. The CDR3 coding sequence is TGCAGCGTTGAGGGGGGAGATGGCATTCAGTACTTC. The chain recombines TRBV29-1 with TRBJ2-4; the D gene is possibly TRBD2 (6 bases). Trimming shortened V by 3 bases and J by 9 bases, and 12 bases separated the two germline ends. Per germline, CDR1 SQVTM and CDR2 ANQGSEA. This CDR3 contains 12 residues.

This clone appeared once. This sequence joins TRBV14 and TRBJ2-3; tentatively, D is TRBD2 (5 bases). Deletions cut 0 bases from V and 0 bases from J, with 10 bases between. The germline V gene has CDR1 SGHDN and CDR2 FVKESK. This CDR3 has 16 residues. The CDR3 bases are TGTGCCAGCAGCCAAGATGCGGCTAGCAGCACAGATACGCAGTATTTT. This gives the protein CASSQDAASSTDTQYF.

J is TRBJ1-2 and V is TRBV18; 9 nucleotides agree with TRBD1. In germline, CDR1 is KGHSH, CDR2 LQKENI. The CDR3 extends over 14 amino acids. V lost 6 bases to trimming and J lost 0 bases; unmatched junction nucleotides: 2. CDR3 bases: TGTGCCAGCTCCCGACAGGGGGCTAACTATGGCTACACCTTC. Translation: CASSRQGANYGYTF.

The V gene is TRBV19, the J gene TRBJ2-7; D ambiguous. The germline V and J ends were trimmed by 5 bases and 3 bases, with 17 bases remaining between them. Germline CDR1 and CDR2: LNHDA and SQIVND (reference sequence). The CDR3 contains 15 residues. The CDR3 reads CASSGLGRRNYEQYF. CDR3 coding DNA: TGTGCCAGTAGTGGGTTGGGCAGGCGGAACTACGAGCAGTACTTC.

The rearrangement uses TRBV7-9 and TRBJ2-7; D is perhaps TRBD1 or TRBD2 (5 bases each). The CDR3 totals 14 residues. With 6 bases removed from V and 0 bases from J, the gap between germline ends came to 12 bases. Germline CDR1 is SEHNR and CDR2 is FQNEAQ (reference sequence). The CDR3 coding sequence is TGTGCCAGCAGTCCGGGACGGGCCTCCTACGAGCAGTACTTC. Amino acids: CASSPGRASYEQYF.

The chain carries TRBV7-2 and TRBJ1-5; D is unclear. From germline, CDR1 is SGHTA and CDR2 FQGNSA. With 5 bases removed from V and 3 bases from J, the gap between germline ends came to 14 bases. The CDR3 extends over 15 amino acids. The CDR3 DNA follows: TGTGCCAGCAGCCCCTCTGGGGTCCCCAATCAGCCCCAGCATTTT. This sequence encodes CASSPSGVPNQPQHF.

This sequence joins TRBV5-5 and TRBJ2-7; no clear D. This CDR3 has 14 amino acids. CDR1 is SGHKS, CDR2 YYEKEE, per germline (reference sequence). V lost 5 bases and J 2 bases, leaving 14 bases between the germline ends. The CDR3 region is CASRTTLSTYEQYF. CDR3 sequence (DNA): TGTGCCAGCAGGACGACGCTCAGCACCTACGAGCAGTACTTC. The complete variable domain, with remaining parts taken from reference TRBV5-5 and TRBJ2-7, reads DAGVTQSPTHLIKTRGQQVTLRCSPISGHKSVSWYQQVLGQGPQFIFQYYEKEERGRGNFPDRFSARQFPNYSSELNVNALLLGDSALYLCASRTTLSTYEQYFGPGTRLTVT.

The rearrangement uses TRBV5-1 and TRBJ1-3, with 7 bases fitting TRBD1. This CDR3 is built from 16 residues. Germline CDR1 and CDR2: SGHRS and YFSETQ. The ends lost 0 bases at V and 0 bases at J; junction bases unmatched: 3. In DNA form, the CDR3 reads TGCGCCAGCAGCTTGGGCGGGACAGCCTCTGGAAACACCATATATTTT. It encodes CASSLGGTASGNTIYF.

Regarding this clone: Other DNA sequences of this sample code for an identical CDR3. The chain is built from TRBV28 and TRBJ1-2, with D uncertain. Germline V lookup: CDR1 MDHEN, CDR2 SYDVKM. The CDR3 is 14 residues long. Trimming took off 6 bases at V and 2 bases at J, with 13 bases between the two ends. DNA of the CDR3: TGTGCCAGCAGCCCTGGCCGCGGCAACTATGGCTACACCTTC. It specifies CASSPGRGNYGYTF.

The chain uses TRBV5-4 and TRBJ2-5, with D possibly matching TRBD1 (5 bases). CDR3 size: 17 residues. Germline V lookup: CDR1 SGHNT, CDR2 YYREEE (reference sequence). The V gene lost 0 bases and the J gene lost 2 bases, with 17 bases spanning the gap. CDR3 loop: CASSLALRRQQQETQYF. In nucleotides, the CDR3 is TGTGCCAGCAGCTTGGCTCTTCGGAGACAGCAACAAGAGACCCAGTACTTC. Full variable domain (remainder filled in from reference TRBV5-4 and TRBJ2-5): ETGVTQSPTHLIKTRGQQVTLRCSSQSGHNTVSWYQQALGQGPQFIFQYYREEENGRGNFPPRFSGLQFPNYSSELNVNALELDDSALYLCASSLALRRQQQETQYFGPGTRLLVL.

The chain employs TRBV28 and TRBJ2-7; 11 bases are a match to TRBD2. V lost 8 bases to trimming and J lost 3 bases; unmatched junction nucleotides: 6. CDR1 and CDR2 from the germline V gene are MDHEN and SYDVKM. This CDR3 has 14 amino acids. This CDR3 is CASGTTSGIYEQYF. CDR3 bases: TGTGCCAGCGGAACGACTAGCGGGATCTACGAGCAGTACTTC.

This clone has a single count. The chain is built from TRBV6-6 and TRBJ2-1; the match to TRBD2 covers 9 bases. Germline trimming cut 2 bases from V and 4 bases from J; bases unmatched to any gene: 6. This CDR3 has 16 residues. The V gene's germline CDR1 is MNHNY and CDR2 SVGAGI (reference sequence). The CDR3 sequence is CASSYAGGPRYNEQFF. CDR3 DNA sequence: TGTGCCAGCAGTTACGCGGGAGGGCCTAGGTACAATGAGCAGTTCTTC.

The CDR3 DNA follows: TGTGCCAGTAGTATCCCCTTCTCTGGAAACACCATATATTTT. Translating it yields CASSIPFSGNTIYF. The rearrangement joins TRBV19 to TRBJ1-3; D uncertain. V was shortened by 3 bases and J by 0 bases, with 6 bases between the two germline ends. The CDR3 consists of 14 residues. The germline V gene has CDR1 LNHDA and CDR2 SQIVND (reference sequence).

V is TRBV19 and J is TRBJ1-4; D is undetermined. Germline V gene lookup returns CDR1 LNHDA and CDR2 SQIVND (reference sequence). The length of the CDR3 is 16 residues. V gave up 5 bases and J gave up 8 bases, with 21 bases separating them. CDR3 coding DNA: TGTGCCAGTAGTCTCCTCTTGGGAGTCTTGAAGGAAAAACTGTTTTTT. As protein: CASSLLLGVLKEKLFF.

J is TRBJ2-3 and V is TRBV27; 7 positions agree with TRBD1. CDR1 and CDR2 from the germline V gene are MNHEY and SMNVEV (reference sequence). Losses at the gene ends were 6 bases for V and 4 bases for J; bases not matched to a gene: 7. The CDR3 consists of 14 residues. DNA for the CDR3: TGTGCCAGCAGGGGCAGGGGGAACGCAGATACGCAGTATTTT. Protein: CASRGRGNADTQYF.

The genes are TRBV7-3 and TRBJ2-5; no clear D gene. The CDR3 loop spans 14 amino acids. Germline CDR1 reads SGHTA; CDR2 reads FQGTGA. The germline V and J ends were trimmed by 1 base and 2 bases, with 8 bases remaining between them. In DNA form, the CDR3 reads TGTGCCAGCAGCTTAAGTGGGGTTCAAGAGACCCAGTACTTC. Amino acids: CASSLSGVQETQYF. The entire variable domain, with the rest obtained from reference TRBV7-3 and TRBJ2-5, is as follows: GAGVSQTPSNKVTEKGKYVELRCDPISGHTALYWYRQSLGQGPEFLIYFQGTGAADDSGLPNDRFFAVRPEGSVSTLKIQRTERGDSAVYLCASSLSGVQETQYFGPGTRLLVL.

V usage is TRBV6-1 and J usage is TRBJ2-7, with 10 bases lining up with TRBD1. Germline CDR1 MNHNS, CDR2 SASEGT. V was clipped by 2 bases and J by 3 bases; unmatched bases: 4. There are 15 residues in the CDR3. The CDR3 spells CASSELTGGDYEQYF. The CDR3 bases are TGTGCCAGCAGTGAATTGACAGGGGGCGACTACGAGCAGTACTTC.

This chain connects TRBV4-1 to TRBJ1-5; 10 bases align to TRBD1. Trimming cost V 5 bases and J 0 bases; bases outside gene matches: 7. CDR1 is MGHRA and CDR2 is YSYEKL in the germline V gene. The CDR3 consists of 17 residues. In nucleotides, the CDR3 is TGCGCCAGCAGCGTCCGACAGGGGGCTGATAGCAATCAGCCCCAGCATTTT. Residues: CASSVRQGADSNQPQHF.

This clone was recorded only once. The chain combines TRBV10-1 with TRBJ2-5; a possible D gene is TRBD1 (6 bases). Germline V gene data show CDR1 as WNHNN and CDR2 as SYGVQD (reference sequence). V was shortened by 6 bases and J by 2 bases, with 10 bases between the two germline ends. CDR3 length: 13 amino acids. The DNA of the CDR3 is TGCGCCAGCAGGGAACAGGGACAAGAGACCCAGTACTTC. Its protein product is CASREQGQETQYF.

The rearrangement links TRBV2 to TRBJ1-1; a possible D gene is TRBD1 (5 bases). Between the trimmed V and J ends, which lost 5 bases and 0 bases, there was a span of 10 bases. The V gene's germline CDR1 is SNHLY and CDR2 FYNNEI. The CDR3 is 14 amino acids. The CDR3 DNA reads TGTGCCAGCAGTACGACAGAGATGAACACTGAAGCTTTCTTT. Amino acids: CASSTTEMNTEAFF. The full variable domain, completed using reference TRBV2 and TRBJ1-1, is EPEVTQTPSHQVTQMGQEVILRCVPISNHLYFYWYRQILGQKVEFLVSFYNNEISEKSEIFDDQFSVERPDGSNFTLKIRSTKLEDSAMYFCASSTTEMNTEAFFGQGTRLTVV.

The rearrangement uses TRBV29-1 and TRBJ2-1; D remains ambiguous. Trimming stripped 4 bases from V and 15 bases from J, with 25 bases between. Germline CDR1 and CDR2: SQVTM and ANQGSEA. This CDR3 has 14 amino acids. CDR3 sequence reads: CSVVGSYSGTPLFF. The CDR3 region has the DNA TGCAGCGTTGTGGGTAGTTATTCGGGTACCCCCTTGTTCTTC.

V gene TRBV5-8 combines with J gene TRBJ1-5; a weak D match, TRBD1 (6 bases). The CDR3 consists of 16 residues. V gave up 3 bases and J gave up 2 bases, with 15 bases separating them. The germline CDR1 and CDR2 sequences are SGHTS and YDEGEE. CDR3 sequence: CASSSERGVGNQPQHF. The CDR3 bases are TGTGCCAGCAGCTCCGAAAGGGGGGTGGGCAATCAGCCCCAGCATTTT. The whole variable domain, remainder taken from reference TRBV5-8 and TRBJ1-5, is EAGVTQSPTHLIKTRGQQATLRCSPISGHTSVYWYQQALGLGLQFLLWYDEGEERNRGNFPPRFSGRQFPNYSSELNVNALELEDSALYLCASSSERGVGNQPQHFGDGTRLSIL.

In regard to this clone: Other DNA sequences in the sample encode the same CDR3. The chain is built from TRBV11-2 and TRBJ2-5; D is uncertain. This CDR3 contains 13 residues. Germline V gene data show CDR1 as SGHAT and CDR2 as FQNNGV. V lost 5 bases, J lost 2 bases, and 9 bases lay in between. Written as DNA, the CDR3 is TGTGCCAGCAGCCTTTGGAGACAAGAGACCCAGTACTTC. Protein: CASSLWRQETQYF.

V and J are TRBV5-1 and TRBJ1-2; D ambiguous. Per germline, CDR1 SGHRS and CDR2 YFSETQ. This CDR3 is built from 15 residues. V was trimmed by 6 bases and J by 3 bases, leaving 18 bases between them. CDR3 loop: CASMDGTGYHYGYTF. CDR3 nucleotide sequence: TGCGCCAGCATGGACGGAACGGGCTACCACTATGGCTACACCTTC.